These 3 T cell receptor beta chains came from one sample sequenced in a study of T cells after yellow fever vaccination. Via MiXCR, TCRdb re-called the 5' RACE reads, giving one row per CDR3 protein. Here the sample spans about 210,000 distinct CDR3 sequences, 3% to 4% being singletons. Sequencing used CD4+ T cells sorted from PBMCs, obtained 10 days after the yellow fever booster vaccination. All receptors derive from a man between 18 and 29 years old who received the YFV17D yellow fever vaccine.

The V gene is TRBV20-1, the J gene TRBJ1-5, with TRBD1 identical over 11 bases. V was clipped by 6 bases and J by 7 bases; unmatched bases: 8. This CDR3 region has 14 residues. Germline V gene data show CDR1 as DFQATT and CDR2 as SNEGSKA (reference sequence). The CDR3 DNA reads as TGCAGTGCCAGGGACAGGGGGTCGAGGCAGCCCCAGCATTTT. It is translated as CSARDRGSRQPQHF.

This clonotype was seen at least ten times. V usage is TRBV7-2 and J usage is TRBJ1-5, with a tentative D call TRBD1 (6 bases). V gave up 5 bases and J gave up 3 bases, with 11 bases separating them. This CDR3 has 14 amino acids. Per germline, CDR1 SGHTA and CDR2 FQGNSA. For the CDR3, the DNA is TGTGCCAGCAGCCGGCGGACAGACAATCAGCCCCAGCATTTT. Translating gives CASSRRTDNQPQHF.

This clonotype appeared many times. The chain uses TRBV20-1 and TRBJ2-7; TRBD2 aligns across 8 bases. This CDR3 has 13 residues. V gave up 2 bases and J gave up 3 bases; unmatched junction bases: 3. Germline CDR1 and CDR2: DFQATT and SNEGSKA (reference sequence). The CDR3 here is CSARPGGVYEQYF. Written as DNA, the CDR3 is TGCAGTGCTAGACCCGGGGGGGTCTACGAGCAGTACTTC.